This TCR beta chain was obtained from a study of T cell responses to AZD1222 COVID-19 vaccine. Study results and limitations: Repertoires were obtained solely post-peak T cell response.

In the case of this clone: Its target is unknown.

The data were produced by immunoSEQ multiplex PCR, yet TCRdb's version contains in-frame clones alone and is incomplete. Of about 140,000 clones detected, approximately 93% appear once; the ten largest clones hold 9.5% to 15%. The CDR3 totals 16 residues. From germline, CDR1 is MNHEY and CDR2 SVGAGI. Trimming stripped 3 bases from V and 3 bases from J, with 17 bases between. The chain uses TRBV6-5 and TRBJ1-2; D is undetermined. The TCR originated in an adult who had recovered from COVID-19. This material consisted of peripheral blood, taken after recovery from COVID-19. The CDR3 here is CASSYRKGAVDYGYTF. The DNA of the CDR3 is TGTGCCAGCAGTTATAGAAAGGGAGCCGTAGACTATGGCTACACCTTC.